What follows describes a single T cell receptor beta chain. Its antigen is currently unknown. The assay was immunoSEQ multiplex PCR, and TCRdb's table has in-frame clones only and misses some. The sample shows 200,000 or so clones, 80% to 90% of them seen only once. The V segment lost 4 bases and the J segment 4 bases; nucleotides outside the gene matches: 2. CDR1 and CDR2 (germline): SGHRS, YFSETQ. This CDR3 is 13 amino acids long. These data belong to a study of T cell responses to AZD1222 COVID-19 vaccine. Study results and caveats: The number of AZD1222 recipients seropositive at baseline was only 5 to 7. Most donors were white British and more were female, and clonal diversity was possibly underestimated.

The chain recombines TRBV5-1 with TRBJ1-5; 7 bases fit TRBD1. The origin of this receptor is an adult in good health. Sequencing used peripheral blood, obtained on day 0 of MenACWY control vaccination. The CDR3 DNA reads TGCGCCAGCAGCGCGGGACAGAATCAGCCCCAGCATTTT. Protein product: CASSAGQNQPQHF.